Sequencing of this T cell receptor beta chain was carried out in a study of early T cells in non-severe SARS-CoV-2 infection. As for the study in general: It was bulk RNA from unsorted whole blood that was sequenced, and the chains were unpaired.

This clonotype appeared many times. V dropped 6 bases and J dropped 4; count of bases not matched to a gene: 11. The CDR3 totals 15 residues. Germline V gene sequence: CDR1 DFQATT, CDR2 SNEGSKA (reference sequence). Attachment of unique molecular identifiers was made to individual cDNA molecules. A single record per CDR3 protein comes from TCRdb applying MiXCR to the 5' RACE reads. The sample gives approximately 37,000 distinct CDR3 sequences, approximately 7.9% of which show up once; over 10% is in the top ten. The genes are TRBV20-1 and TRBJ2-1; 8 bases line up with TRBD2. The TCR comes from an adult who was a healthcare worker with PCR-confirmed SARS-CoV-2 infection or an uninfected control (not recorded which). This sample comprised whole blood, obtained at baseline. In DNA, the CDR3 is TGCAGTGCAACAAGGGCGGCTAGCGGGTACAATGAGCAGTTCTTC. This codes for CSATRAASGYNEQFF.